The 27 T cell receptor beta chains below were found in one sample sequenced in a study of blood T cell repertoires in COVID-19. The method was immunoSEQ multiplex PCR; TCRdb's version includes in-frame clones alone and lacks a portion of them. The sample lists about 440,000 clones; 90% were seen once. Specimen: PBMCs or T cells enriched from blood (not recorded which). The receptors were gathered from a young man who had recovered from COVID-19.

The chain is built from TRBV7-9 and TRBJ1-1; D gene uncertain. V gave up 8 bases and J gave up 0 bases, with 10 bases separating them. The CDR3 runs to 13 residues. Germline V lookup: CDR1 SEHNR, CDR2 FQNEAQ (reference sequence). The CDR3 DNA reads as TGTGCCAGCGGGTCGACTCTGAACACTGAAGCTTTCTTT. As protein: CASGSTLNTEAFF.

J is TRBJ1-1 and V is TRBV28; perhaps TRBD1 as D (6 bases). Germline CDR1 MDHEN, CDR2 SYDVKM. The ends were cut back, 5 bases at V and 0 bases at J, with 13 bases in the middle. CDR3 length equals 15 residues. In DNA form, the CDR3 reads TGTGCCAGCAGTAGACAGGATGTCATGAACACTGAAGCTTTCTTT. Translated: CASSRQDVMNTEAFF.

The V gene is TRBV7-9, the J gene TRBJ2-1; 8 bases line up with TRBD1. V dropped 4 bases and J dropped 4; count of bases not matched to a gene: 6. Looked up from germline, CDR1 is SEHNR and CDR2 is FQNEAQ (reference sequence). This CDR3 contains 15 residues. In nucleotides, the CDR3 is TGTGCCAGCAGCTCCCGGGACAGGAAATACAATGAGCAGTTCTTC. It is translated as CASSSRDRKYNEQFF.

This sequence joins TRBV2 and TRBJ2-7; D uncertain. V lost 7 bases and J lost 3, with 7 bases in between. Germline-derived CDR1 and CDR2 are SNHLY and FYNNEI. This CDR3 is built from 11 residues. CDR3 in amino acids: CASTDNYEQYF. In DNA, the CDR3 is TGTGCCAGCACAGATAACTACGAGCAGTACTTC.

This chain joins TRBV9 and TRBJ2-7, with TRBD2 identical over 10 bases. V lost 6 bases, J lost 3 bases, and 6 bases stayed unmatched. CDR1 is SGDLS and CDR2 is YYNGEE in the germline V gene. This CDR3 region has 14 residues. The CDR3 DNA follows: TGTGCCAGCACTCCGGGGACTAGCGTCTACGAGCAGTACTTC. Its protein is CASTPGTSVYEQYF.

The sample holds one count of this clone. The CDR3 DNA reads TGTGCCAGCAGCGACAGGGGAACGAACACCGGGGAGCTGTTTTTT. Translated, it gives CASSDRGTNTGELFF. The rearrangement joins TRBV3-1 (or the pseudogene TRBV3-2) to TRBJ2-2; the match to TRBD1 covers 8 bases. Germline-derived CDR1 and CDR2 are LGHDT and YNNKEL (reference sequence). V lost 5 bases and J lost 0; bases outside the gene matches: 2. The CDR3 extends over 15 amino acids.

V gene TRBV29-1 combines with J gene TRBJ2-1, with D tentatively TRBD2 (6 bases). V was cut by 6 bases and J by 0 bases, with 18 bases left in between. The CDR3 is made up of 16 amino acids. Germline CDR1 SQVTM, CDR2 ANQGSEA. For the CDR3, the DNA is TGCAGCGTAAAGGAAACCGGGGGAAGCTCCTACAATGAGCAGTTCTTC. Translated: CSVKETGGSSYNEQFF.

The chain uses TRBV2 and TRBJ2-1; the match to TRBD2 covers 9 bases. The trim removed 1 base at V and 10 bases at J, leaving 11 bases unmatched. The germline V gene has CDR1 SNHLY and CDR2 FYNNEI. CDR3 length equals 16 residues. The CDR3 region has the DNA TGTGCCAGCAGTGAAGTCAGCTTCCGACTAGCGGAAGAGCAGTTCTTC. Its translation is CASSEVSFRLAEEQFF.

The chain links TRBV27 to TRBJ1-6, with 9 bases aligning to TRBD1. Germline V gene sequence: CDR1 MNHEY, CDR2 SMNVEV (reference sequence). V trimming: 6 bases; J trimming: 8 bases; junction bases outside the gene matches: 8. The CDR3 has 15 amino acids. CDR3 loop: CASSPGNRGHSPLHF. CDR3 DNA sequence: TGTGCCAGCAGCCCCGGAAACAGGGGGCATTCACCCCTCCACTTT.

The V call is TRBV5-1, the J call TRBJ2-6, with 7 nucleotides matching TRBD1. The CDR3 contains 14 residues. V trimming: 7 bases; J trimming: 4 bases; junction bases outside the gene matches: 5. Germline V gene sequence: CDR1 SGHRS, CDR2 YFSETQ. CDR3 in DNA: TGCGCCAGCGCAACAGGGGCCGGGGCCAACGTCCTGACTTTC. This encodes CASATGAGANVLTF.

This clone has only one observation. This chain connects TRBV7-8 to TRBJ2-5, with 12 bases matching TRBD2. Germline V gene data show CDR1 as SGHVS and CDR2 as FQNEAQ. This CDR3 has 17 residues. Trimming cost V 5 bases and J 3 bases; bases outside gene matches: 10. In DNA form, the CDR3 reads TGTGCCAGCAGCGCGCGGGGGACTAGCGGGTCCGAAGAGACCCAGTACTTC. Protein: CASSARGTSGSEETQYF. The whole variable domain, filled in from reference TRBV7-8 and TRBJ2-5, reads GAGVSQSPRYKVAKRGQDVALRCDPISGHVSLFWYQQALGQGPEFLTYFQNEAQLDKSGLPSDRFFAERPEGSVSTLKIQRTQQEDSAVYLCASSARGTSGSEETQYFGPGTRLLVL.

The J gene is TRBJ1-1, the V gene TRBV2; D gene uncertain. Germline values: CDR1 SNHLY, CDR2 FYNNEI. CDR3 size: 15 residues. V dropped 8 bases and J dropped 4 bases, with 20 bases sitting between them. The CDR3 nucleotides are TGTGCCAGCCTCCTGGGTGCCGGGGTTGGCACTGAAGCTTTCTTT. Translated: CASLLGAGVGTEAFF. The full variable domain, with the rest looked up from reference TRBV2 and TRBJ1-1, is EPEVTQTPSHQVTQMGQEVILRCVPISNHLYFYWYRQILGQKVEFLVSFYNNEISEKSEIFDDQFSVERPDGSNFTLKIRSTKLEDSAMYFCASLLGAGVGTEAFFGQGTRLTVV.

This clone showed up just once. The chain uses TRBV7-2 and TRBJ2-2; D not certain. V shed 6 bases and J shed 0 bases, with 8 bases lying between them. The CDR3 is 14 amino acids. Germline CDR1 is SGHTA and CDR2 is FQGNSA. The CDR3 DNA reads TGTGCCAGCAGTCTAACTCCGAACACCGGGGAGCTGTTTTTT. Encoded protein: CASSLTPNTGELFF.

The chain uses TRBV14 and TRBJ1-3, with D uncertain. The CDR3 is 17 amino acids. CDR1 is SGHDN, CDR2 FVKESK, per germline. V was pared by 3 bases and J by 0 bases, with 15 bases between. The CDR3 protein is CASSQRAEPNSGNTIYF. In DNA form, the CDR3 reads TGTGCCAGCAGCCAGCGGGCAGAGCCCAACTCTGGAAACACCATATATTTT.

The chain employs TRBV4-1 and TRBJ1-2; 9 positions agree with TRBD1. The CDR3 sequence is 15 residues long. Germline-derived CDR1 and CDR2 are MGHRA and YSYEKL. Trimming removed 4 bases from V and 4 bases from J; junction bases left unmatched: 7. As DNA, the CDR3 is TGCGCCAGCAGCCCAGAGACAGGGGGAGGCTATGGCTACACCTTC. Amino acid sequence: CASSPETGGGYGYTF.

V usage is TRBV19 and J usage is TRBJ1-2; 7 nucleotides align to TRBD1. Per germline, CDR1 LNHDA and CDR2 SQIVND (reference sequence). The V segment lost 6 bases and the J segment 5 bases; nucleotides outside the gene matches: 12. The CDR3 sequence is 15 residues long. CDR3 bases: TGTGCCAGTAGCAGCCGGGACAGAGAAACGTATGGCTACACCTTC. Amino acids: CASSSRDRETYGYTF.

The table lists this clone with a few counts. The chain couples TRBV29-1 to TRBJ2-3; 9 positions match TRBD1. V was pared by 4 bases and J by 6 bases, with 11 bases of the junction left unmatched. Germline V lookup: CDR1 SQVTM, CDR2 ANQGSEA. The CDR3 consists of 15 residues. In nucleotides, the CDR3 is TGCAGCGTTGCGGGGAGGTACAGGGGGCCCGATACGCAGTATTTT. Amino acids: CSVAGRYRGPDTQYF.

The gene calls are TRBV6-1 and TRBJ2-3; 11 bases are shared with TRBD2. This CDR3 contains 18 residues. Germline CDR1 MNHNS, CDR2 SASEGT. Trimming took 4 bases from V and 1 from J; bases not matched to a gene: 10. CDR3: CASSARPTGLAGTDTQYF. CDR3 coding DNA: TGTGCCAGCAGTGCGCGCCCGACGGGACTAGCGGGCACAGATACGCAGTATTTT.

This rearrangement joins TRBV11-2 to TRBJ2-1; no reliable D call. CDR1 SGHAT and CDR2 FQNNGV come from the germline V gene. The CDR3 covers 13 residues. Trimming shortened V by 1 base and J by 5 bases, and 6 bases separated the two germline ends. The CDR3 nucleotides are TGTGCCAGCAGCTTAGGAACTAACAATGAGCAGTTCTTC. Amino acids: CASSLGTNNEQFF.

This clone was seen just once. The rearrangement uses TRBV5-1 and TRBJ2-5; the match to TRBD2 covers 13 bases. The J segment lost 5 bases and the V segment lost 4 bases, leaving 2 bases of the junction unmatched. Germline V gives CDR1 SGHRS, CDR2 YFSETQ. CDR3 size: 14 residues. CDR3 DNA: TGCGCCAGCAGCCTGACTAGCGGGGGGGAGACCCAGTACTTC. Residues: CASSLTSGGETQYF.

The gene calls are TRBV5-4 and TRBJ2-2; no definite D call. The CDR3 has 13 residues. The germline V gene encodes CDR1 SGHNT and CDR2 YYREEE (reference sequence). V lost 4 bases and J 5 bases, leaving 9 bases between the germline ends. The CDR3 protein is CASSVSQTGELFF. The CDR3 bases are TGTGCCAGCAGCGTGTCTCAGACCGGGGAGCTGTTTTTT.

There are a few counts of this clone. This chain uses TRBV9 with TRBJ1-1; the match to TRBD1 covers 7 bases. CDR1 and CDR2 (germline): SGDLS, YYNGEE. The CDR3 has 13 amino acids. V was clipped by 4 bases and J by 5 bases; unmatched bases: 5. The CDR3 loop is CASSPLTGTEAFF. CDR3 sequence (DNA): TGTGCCAGCAGCCCACTGACAGGGACTGAAGCTTTCTTT.

CDR3 sequence (DNA): TGTGCCAGCTCAGACCAAGGACAGCTCTCTGGAAACACCATATATTTT. It yields the protein CASSDQGQLSGNTIYF. The chain recombines TRBV18 with TRBJ1-3; tentative D call: TRBD1 (6 bases). Germline CDR1 reads KGHSH; CDR2 reads LQKENI. The CDR3 spans 16 residues. V was shortened by 5 bases and J by 0 bases, with 14 bases between the two germline ends.

The chain employs TRBV19 and TRBJ2-3; D possibly corresponds to TRBD1 (6 bases). CDR1 is LNHDA, CDR2 SQIVND, per germline (reference sequence). Trimming took off 4 bases at V and 3 bases at J, with 8 bases between the two ends. The CDR3 loop spans 13 amino acids. In DNA form, the CDR3 reads TGTGCCAGTAGTAACAGGGTAACAGATACGCAGTATTTT. Residues: CASSNRVTDTQYF. The full variable domain, in which reference TRBV19 and TRBJ2-3 provide the parts outside the CDR3, is DGGITQSPKYLFRKEGQNVTLSCEQNLNHDAMYWYRQDPGQGLRLIYYSQIVNDFQKGDIAEGYSVSREKKESFPLTVTSAQKNPTAFYLCASSNRVTDTQYFGPGTRLTVL.

The CDR3 nucleotides are TGTGCCAGCAGAAACCCGAGGGAGAACACTGAAGCTTTCTTT. As protein: CASRNPRENTEAFF. The chain carries TRBV28 and TRBJ1-1; D is unclear. The CDR3 is 14 amino acids. CDR1 and CDR2 from the germline V gene are MDHEN and SYDVKM. The V end lost 6 bases, the J end lost 1 base, and 12 bases lay between the germline ends. Looking up the rest from reference TRBV28 and TRBJ1-1 gives the full variable domain: DVKVTQSSRYLVKRTGEKVFLECVQDMDHENMFWYRQDPGLGLRLIYFSYDVKMKEKGDIPEGYSVSREKKERFSLILESASTNQTSMYLCASRNPRENTEAFFGQGTRLTVV.

V and J are TRBV2 and TRBJ1-2; TRBD1 agrees at 9 bases. V trimming: 6 bases; J trimming: 6 bases; junction bases outside the gene matches: 5. CDR3 length: 13 residues. Germline V gives CDR1 SNHLY, CDR2 FYNNEI. The CDR3 sequence is CASRQGANHGYTF. In DNA, the CDR3 is TGTGCCAGCAGACAGGGGGCGAACCATGGCTACACCTTC.

The chain joins TRBV28 to TRBJ1-3, with 7 bases aligning to TRBD1. Germline V gives CDR1 MDHEN, CDR2 SYDVKM. CDR3 length: 15 residues. The ends lost 5 bases at V and 4 bases at J; junction bases unmatched: 8. This CDR3 reads CASSPYRGSGNTIYF. CDR3 bases: TGTGCCAGCAGTCCCTACAGGGGTTCAGGAAACACCATATATTTT.